Sequencing of this T cell receptor beta chain was carried out in a study of cytomegalovirus exposure and HLA in healthy donors (dated 2017 in TCRdb). In the study overall: According to an earlier analysis of 550 to 750 of the donors, roughly 180 million T cells yielded 90 million to 130 million unique TCR beta sequences and approximately 300 Gb of sequence data. Four or five DR-DQ haplotypes were handled as single units for association and clustering because linkage in the cohort was strong. In a later analysis, previously published TCR beta repertoires from more than 500 donors were re-analyzed and high-resolution HLA genotyping was added so that TCR occurrence patterns could be studied. On average, roughly 200,000 unique TCR beta nucleotide sequences were sequenced per donor among a few hundred genotyped donors of the cohort, with roughly a sixth of those sequences being non-productive. The number of typed donors differed by locus: about 629-630 for A, B, C, DRB1 and DQB1; 522 for DQA1; over 600 for DPA1; and 450 to 480 for DPB1. An early release covering 500 to 750 HLA-typed donors comprised about 300 gigabases of sequencing data and approximately 80 million unique TCR sequences. In a later genetic analysis, genome-wide SNP genotypes for about 55% of the roughly 700 donors were used, and that subset was treated as a discovery cohort. The aim of the study was to test whether cataloging public T cell receptors could identify signatures of past pathogen exposure. The later analysis used no new phenotypic data to find candidate immune exposures, relying instead on TCR beta sequences and their occurrence across donors. The study combined high-throughput TCR immunosequencing, statistical association of individual TCRs with disease status, and machine learning to predict cytomegalovirus infection status. The genetic ancestry cluster associated with self-reported Caucasian donors included over 65% of the roughly 380 genotyped donors. Using immunosequencing, the study profiled T cell repertoires from 666 subjects and related those repertoires to cytomegalovirus serostatus. Alongside the repertoire data, information on donor age, sex, ethnicity and CMV serostatus was compiled. Along with the 666-subject first cohort, a separate validation cohort of over a hundred different subjects was used. In an earlier analysis of roughly 580 of the donors, high-throughput TCR beta sequencing was used to judge whether each TCR beta V gene segment behaved as functional or pseudogenic. Both class I and class II loci were covered by HLA typing, at four-digit resolution. All discovery cohort repertoires had been generated using a single sequencing platform.

Receptors were amplified or captured by the immunoSEQ multiplex PCR assay. A mixture of 60 forward primers for TCR Vbeta segments and 13 reverse primers for TCR Jbeta segments was used in the multiplex PCR. The CDR3 region of rearranged TCR beta genes was amplified from genomic DNA by a multiplex PCR assay. The amplified TCR beta libraries were sequenced on the Illumina HiSeq System as 87-base-pair reads. For the original study's pipeline: In a later analysis, tens of millions of unique TCR beta chains were counted across the 666 repertoires, and roughly 11 million of these chains were shared by at least two donors. Raw reads were error-corrected and collapsed into unique sequences by a nearest-neighbor algorithm in which closely related sequences were merged to remove PCR and sequencing errors. To assign V, D and J gene segments, CDR3 sequences were aligned to IMGT reference sequences. For a sequence to be retained, a match of at least six nucleotides was required to both a V gene segment and a J gene segment. Rearrangements were called productive when the CDR3 lacked stop codons and stayed in frame with V and J; all others were non-productive. CDR3 was defined by IMGT convention, running from the second conserved V-encoded cysteine to the conserved J-encoded phenylalanine. Sequences without an unambiguous match to a single V gene segment were excluded from the earlier analysis of about 630 of the donors. An earlier analysis of 587 of the donors called V segments functional above 56.7% productive rearrangements and segregating when the between-donor standard deviation exceeded 5%. To diagnose cytomegalovirus status from the catalog of TCR beta chain sequences, a statistical classification framework was built. In a later analysis, TCR nucleotide sequences were compared against IMGT/GENE-DB human TR gene sequences so that V and J genes could be assigned. A later analysis assigned CDR3 sequences and most-parsimonious VDJ recombination scenarios with the TCRdist pipeline. In a later analysis, each TCR beta chain was defined by its CDR3 amino acid sequence together with its V-gene family, and reads lacking a unique V-gene family were excluded. To address suspected cross-contamination and a sequencing artifact, a later analysis removed 592 highly shared, low-generation-probability nucleotide sequences. A later analysis calculated a clonal expansion index for each public chain from normalized within-repertoire ranks of inferred template counts. A later analysis computed generation probabilities with a VDJ recombination model fitted to out-of-frame rearrangements, and checked the results against IGoR. A later analysis scored TCR-TCR, TCR-HLA and TCR-CMV co-occurrence with hypergeometric tests, applying a repertoire-size bias correction to TCR pairs. To estimate false discovery rates, a later analysis permuted the HLA or CMV assignments 20 times. In a later analysis, co-occurring TCRs were grouped with DBSCAN, and TCRdist sequence similarity was added when clustering was performed within HLA-allele-positive subsets. For co-occurrence clustering, repertoires with fewer than 30,000 or more than 120,000 public chains were excluded, along with five repertoires with anomalous nucleotide sharing. This is the immuneACCESS table as TCRdb keeps it, with only in-frame sequences that have V and J called. A part of the clones is gone; compared with another copy, unresolved V genes explain less than half, and the rest is unexplained. V, J and clone size are taken as reported in that table, and D and trimming were inferred from the DNA itself. The sample records about 50,000 clones, over 60% of which are singletons. About 3% of the sample is held by the ten biggest clonotypes.

The cohort was made up of 650 to 700 healthy bone marrow donors. All cohort members were sampled while nominally healthy, although unrecorded immune exposures were likely present. The donor was CMV seropositive and belonged to the group of 250 to 300 seropositive cohort members. A peripheral blood sample was collected from each donor, and TCR beta sequencing was performed on peripheral blood mononuclear cells. The Qiagen DNeasy Blood Extraction Kit was used to extract genomic DNA from the blood cell samples. This clone was picked up one time. The clone's antigen remains unknown. One base away there is no much larger clone; base qualities are not given. The full study reports these points: Presence/absence analyses assumed roughly uniform sequencing depth across donors, an assumption that may not hold. For the cohort, immune exposure information was limited to CMV serostatus. At a false discovery rate of 0.05, a later analysis linked 15,000 to 20,000 TCR beta sequences to specific HLA alleles. Because the 87-base-pair reads could not distinguish some IMGT-functional V segments, including TRBV6-2 and TRBV6-3, those segments were excluded. Because HLA typing was unavailable for some donors at each locus, only the typed subset was used in association tests. A later genetic analysis associated a missense DCLRE1C variant with V-gene and J-gene trimming of TCR beta chains, and an independent cohort replicated the association. Compared with equally common non-associated chains, HLA-associated TCR beta chains in a later analysis were more clonally expanded and had lower generation probabilities. In an earlier analysis of more than 500 of the donors, most TCR beta V segments appeared in productive rearrangements about 90% or about 30% of the time, broadly matching IMGT annotations. A few of the identified cytomegalovirus-associated TCR beta chains were confirmed in vitro to be specific for cytomegalovirus antigens. When HLA alleles, especially DR and DQ, strongly co-occurred, TCR associations were difficult to assign to individual alleles. The authors suggested that the approach could potentially be generalized to other disease states and immunological phenotypes. The cohort was sequenced for TCR beta chains only, and without alpha or paired-chain data the features that could be detected were limited. In a later analysis, most CMV-associated TCR beta chains were found to appear HLA-restricted, with HLA associations seemingly driven largely by CMV exposure. A total of 150 to 200 TCR beta chains were listed by the study as associated with cytomegalovirus. Compared with the roughly 700-donor mean, donors in an Asian-associated ancestry cluster had fewer N-insertions in productive TCRs, according to a later genetic analysis. Across donors, most TCR sequences were observed very rarely, whereas some public TCRs were present in many individuals. In a later analysis, several top co-occurrence clusters were reported to appear linked to parvovirus B19, influenza, CMV and Epstein-Barr virus. In a later analysis, the rate of TCR association differed among HLA loci, with DRB1 alleles having the most associated TCRs and HLA-C alleles having the fewest. Over 15 rarely observed V segments, including chromosome 9 orphons, were excluded from the earlier analysis of a few hundred of the donors because counts were too low. A further reported finding was that TCR beta sequences accurately predicted the HLA-A and HLA-B alleles for most subjects in the first cohort. Correlated functional status among segregating V segments might be attributable to linkage disequilibrium, but an unknown experimental factor could not be ruled out. A cluster of highly shared sequence variants was judged likely to represent a technical artifact of the sequencing pipeline. The classifier was reported to diagnose cytomegalovirus status with high specificity and sensitivity in both the original and validation cohorts.

In the germline V gene (reference sequence), CDR1 corresponds to SEHNR and CDR2 to FQNEAQ. The CDR3 covers 13 residues, taking in both the cysteine and the phenylalanine. CDR3 DNA only is kept here, 39 bases in frame from base 1. The V end loses 5 bases and the J end loses 7 bases, and a stretch of 12 bases separates them. The receptor comes from a woman aged 40 to 49 in good health and CMV-seropositive. Sequenced sample: PBMCs. The rearranged segments are TRBV7-9 and TRBJ1-5; tentative D gene TRBD1, with 5 bases matching. Read as DNA, the sequence is TGTGCCAGCAGCCTAAGCGGGGACCAGCCCCAGCATTTT. It codes for CASSLSGDQPQHF.